The entry below gives a single T cell receptor beta chain sequence along with its context. The data derive from a study of blood T cell repertoires in COVID-19. In the authors' methods: Estimates of nucleated cell counts were drawn from the amplification of reference gene primers. Sequencing was performed with immunoSEQ multiplex PCR; in TCRdb, only in-frame clones are kept and a portion is missing. V and J calls and clone size are as listed in that table; D and trimming were resolved from the DNA. The data show some 100,000 clones, 80% to 90% seen once. CDR1 and CDR2 from the germline V gene are SGHNT and YYREEE (reference sequence). This CDR3 contains 15 residues. The V and J ends lost 0 bases and 4 bases respectively, with 12 bases between them.

Sequencing was carried out using peripheral blood. This rearrangement joins TRBV5-4 to TRBJ2-3, with D tentatively TRBD2 (7 bases). The TCR originated in a woman aged 80 or over with active COVID-19. CDR3 nucleotides: TGTGCCAGCAGCTTGGTGGGGGGGCTAGCAGATACGCAGTATTTT. It is translated as CASSLVGGLADTQYF.